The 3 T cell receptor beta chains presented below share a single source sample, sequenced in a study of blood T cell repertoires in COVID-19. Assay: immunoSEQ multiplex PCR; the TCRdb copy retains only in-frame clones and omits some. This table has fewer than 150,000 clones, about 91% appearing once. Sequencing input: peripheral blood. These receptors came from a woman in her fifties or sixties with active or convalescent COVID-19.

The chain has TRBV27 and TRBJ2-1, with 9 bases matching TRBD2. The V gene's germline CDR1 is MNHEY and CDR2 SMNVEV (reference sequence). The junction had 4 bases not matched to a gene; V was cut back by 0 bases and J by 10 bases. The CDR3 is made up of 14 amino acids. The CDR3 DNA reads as TGTGCCAGCAGTTTATCGCGGGAGGGCAGCGAGCAGTTCTTC. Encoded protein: CASSLSREGSEQFF.

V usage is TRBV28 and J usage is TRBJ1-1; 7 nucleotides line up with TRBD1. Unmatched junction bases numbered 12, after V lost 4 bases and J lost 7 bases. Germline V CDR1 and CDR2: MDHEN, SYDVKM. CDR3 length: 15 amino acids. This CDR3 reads CASSSGQTYYGEAFF. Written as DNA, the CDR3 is TGTGCCAGCAGTTCGGGACAGACGTATTACGGTGAAGCTTTCTTT.

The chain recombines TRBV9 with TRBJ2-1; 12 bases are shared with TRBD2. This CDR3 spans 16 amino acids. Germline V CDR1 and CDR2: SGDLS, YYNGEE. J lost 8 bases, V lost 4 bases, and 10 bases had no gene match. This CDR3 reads CASSSLLAGGFDEQFF. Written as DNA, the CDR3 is TGTGCCAGCAGCTCGTTACTAGCGGGAGGATTCGATGAGCAGTTCTTC.